This TCR beta chain was sequenced in a study of PD-1 blockade in classical Hodgkin lymphoma (dated by TCRdb to the early 2020s). Some background on the complete study: Nivolumab dosing was 3 mg/kg intravenously every 2 weeks, continuing until either disease progression or unacceptable toxicity. To define a peripheral blood immune signature of response to PD-1 blockade in classical Hodgkin lymphoma, the study combined TCR beta sequencing with CyTOF.

Results the study describes overall, beyond this receptor: Diversity was lower in patients who began nivolumab less than 1 year after ASCT, so these patients were left out of later analyses to avoid confounding by immune reconstitution. Trial patients achieving complete response had baseline diversity similar to newly diagnosed patients, whereas partial responders and progressors had significantly lower diversity. Only a single clinical trial cohort was studied, and what caused the repertoire differences, possibly disease activity or prior therapy, remained undefined. A significant rise by C4D1 was seen in CD4+ but not CD8+ TCR diversity (p=0.0027 vs p=0.16), with the rise being most apparent in complete responders (p=0.02). Baseline TCR diversity was reported as lower in newly diagnosed patients than in healthy donors, and lower still in relapsed/refractory patients.

A word on this clone: Its antigen is currently not known. Base qualities were left out, and no much larger clone turns up one base away.

What this sample's time point label stands for: cycle 2 day 1 (C2D1) of nivolumab. All trial patients had relapsed after autologous stem cell transplantation, with cohorts A, B and C differing in prior brentuximab vedotin exposure. The trial cohort comprised some 60 patients with relapsed/refractory classical Hodgkin lymphoma whose best overall responses were complete response, partial response or progressive disease. Trial patients were treated with single-agent nivolumab in the multi-cohort phase II CheckMate 205 trial. An independent review committee assessed best overall response by applying the 2007 International Working Group response criteria. PBMCs from the trial were collected at three points: immediately before nivolumab initiation (C1D1), and during therapy at cycle 2 day 1 and cycle 4 day 1. Peripheral blood was collected in 8 mL Vacutainer Cell Preparation Tubes, from which PBMCs were isolated by centrifugation and then cryopreserved.

V is pruned by 3 bases and J by 4 bases, leaving 10 bases of the junction without a gene match. The germline V gene provides CDR1 SGHDT and CDR2 YYEEEE. Spanning cysteine to phenylalanine, the CDR3 consists of 15 amino acids. Of the read, only the CDR3 DNA is kept; its 45 bases are in frame from base 1. Genomic DNA was isolated using the Qiagen DNeasy kit from unsorted PBMCs as well as from negatively selected CD4+ and CD8+ fractions. Using primers that anneal to V and J segments, immunoSEQ multiplex PCR amplified the TCR beta CDR3 regions. A synthetic immune receptor repertoire was used to minimize amplification bias, and any remaining bias was removed computationally after sequencing. Per the original workflow: Repertoire diversity was quantified as the Shannon entropy index using custom Python scripts. Unsorted, CD4+ and CD8+ repertoires were analyzed separately, except for combined analyses in which CD4+ and CD8+ sequences were merged in silico. A clone was considered expanded if an increase in frequency of at least 2-fold after treatment relative to C1D1 was found, and a pseudocount of 0.5 was applied to clones undetected at baseline. Clones with 0 or 1 copy at C1D1 were classified as singleton clones, and clones with 2 or more copies were classified as non-singleton clones. Clones expanded in unsorted samples were assigned a CD4+, CD8+ or unknown annotation through matching of protein sequences in sorted samples from the same patient. Wilcoxon tests on paired samples were used to test changes in diversity from C1D1 to C4D1. Imported from immuneACCESS, the table was reduced by TCRdb to in-frame sequences with V and J called. These copies leave out some clones; in studies compared against another copy, an unresolved V gene accounts for under half, and the cause of the remainder is not known. Clonal size and the V and J genes are those of that table, whereas D and trimming came from the DNA. The sample table shows around 45,000 clones, and over 65% are seen once. The ten largest clones capture about 3% of the sample.

The receptor was derived from a human donor with classical Hodgkin lymphoma. This receptor chain uses TRBV5-6 and TRBJ2-7, with TRBD2 identical over 7 junction bases. Here the sequenced sample was peripheral blood mononuclear cells (PBMCs), taken before the second cycle of nivolumab. The sequence in DNA is TGTGCCAGCAGCTCGTGGGGGGGGTCCCCATACGAGCAGTACTTC. This is translated as CASSSWGGSPYEQYF.